Each of the 23 T cell receptor beta chains below was sequenced from the same sample in a study of T cell repertoires in cytomegalovirus infection. TCRdb independently ran MiXCR on the reads; one entry per CDR3 protein. Here the sample spans about half a million distinct CDR3 sequences, around 30% being singletons. No cognate antigen is known for these TCRs. The specimen was cultured PBMCs, collected from culture after CMV antigen stimulation. The receptor source for this set is a human donor in good health (CMV status not recorded). Some clones in this sample may be carry-over from other donors' samples.

The V gene is TRBV4-3, the J gene TRBJ2-2, with 11 bases that match TRBD2. J lost 7 bases, V lost 4 bases, and 11 bases had no gene match. The CDR3 totals 17 residues. CDR1 and CDR2 (germline): LGHNA, YSLEER. This CDR3 reads CASSLGLAGGEVGELFF. The CDR3 DNA reads as TGCGCCAGCAGCCTGGGGCTAGCGGGGGGCGAGGTCGGGGAGCTGTTTTTT.

The J gene is TRBJ2-1, the V gene TRBV15, with 7 bases fitting TRBD2. V was clipped by 6 bases and J by 4 bases; unmatched bases: 9. CDR3 length: 15 amino acids. From germline, CDR1 is LNHNV and CDR2 YYDKDF (reference sequence). CDR3 in amino acids: CATREAGTPYNEQFF. The CDR3 DNA reads TGTGCCACCAGGGAAGCGGGGACCCCGTACAATGAGCAGTTCTTC.

This clonotype was seen repeatedly, ten times or more. The chain has TRBV27 and TRBJ2-2; D uncertain. CDR3 length: 12 amino acids. Trimming removed 2 bases at V and 7 bases at J, with 5 bases between. Germline CDR1 MNHEY, CDR2 SMNVEV (reference sequence). The DNA of the CDR3 is TGTGCCAGCAGTTTAATCGGCGGGGAGCTGTTTTTT. This encodes CASSLIGGELFF.

The chain has TRBV6-2 or TRBV6-3 and TRBJ2-5; D could derive from TRBD1 or TRBD2 (5 bases each). Germline values: CDR1 MNHEY, CDR2 SVGEGT. The ends were cut back, 5 bases at V and 5 bases at J, with 15 bases in the middle. The CDR3 has 14 residues. This CDR3 is CASSRWGPTETQYF. The CDR3 bases are TGTGCCAGCAGTAGGTGGGGACCAACGGAGACCCAGTACTTC.

In its sample, this clonotype was seen many times. This rearrangement joins TRBV11-3 to TRBJ1-6; possible D gene TRBD1, 5 bases. Deletions cut 3 bases from V and 7 bases from J, with 10 bases between. In germline, CDR1 is SGHNT, CDR2 YENEEA. This CDR3 contains 14 residues. The CDR3 loop is CASSLEGTNSPLHF. The CDR3 region has the DNA TGTGCCAGCAGCTTGGAAGGGACGAATTCACCCCTCCACTTT.

This clonotype has just a few counts. The chain carries TRBV7-2 and TRBJ1-6; D might be TRBD1 (5 bases). The CDR3 loop spans 15 amino acids. CDR1 SGHTA and CDR2 FQGNSA come from the germline V gene. V was cut by 1 base and J by 5 bases, with 9 bases left in between. CDR3 residues: CASSLGGNNNSPLHF. The CDR3 nucleotides read TGTGCCAGCAGCTTAGGGGGGAACAATAATTCACCCCTCCACTTT.

The chain couples TRBV6-2 or TRBV6-3 to TRBJ2-7, with 14 bases identical to TRBD2. The J segment lost 3 bases and the V segment lost 2 bases, leaving 6 bases of the junction unmatched. The CDR3 loop spans 17 amino acids. The germline CDR1 and CDR2 sequences are MNHEY and SVGEGT. The DNA for the CDR3 is TGTGCCAGCAGTTACGGGACTAGCGGGAGTGTCCGCTACGAGCAGTACTTC. Its protein product is CASSYGTSGSVRYEQYF.

The chain has TRBV7-2 and TRBJ2-5, with 7 bases aligning to TRBD1. Germline V gene data show CDR1 as SGHTA and CDR2 as FQGNSA. The trim removed 2 bases at V and 2 bases at J, leaving 5 bases unmatched. The CDR3 runs to 15 residues. The CDR3 region is CASSLKQGLQETQYF. CDR3 DNA: TGTGCCAGCAGCTTAAAACAGGGGCTACAAGAGACCCAGTACTTC. The variable domain in full, completed from reference TRBV7-2 and TRBJ2-5, reads GAGVSQSPSNKVTEKGKDVELRCDPISGHTALYWYRQSLGQGLEFLIYFQGNSAPDKSGLPSDRFSAERTGGSVSTLTIQRTQQEDSAVYLCASSLKQGLQETQYFGPGTRLLVL.

Concerning this clonotype: The junction does not match germline at one end; this may be a read error. The V and J genes are TRBV6-2 or TRBV6-3 and TRBJ2-1; D unclear. Per germline, CDR1 MNHEY and CDR2 SVGEGT. This CDR3 region has 15 residues. The CDR3, as DNA: TGTGCCAGCACTTACGTCAGGCTCCCGAGCAATGAGCAGTTCTTC. Translating gives CASTYVRLPSNEQFF.

V gene TRBV19 combines with J gene TRBJ2-4; D is perhaps TRBD1 or TRBD2 (6 bases each). With 7 bases removed from V and 3 bases from J, the gap between germline ends came to 13 bases. This CDR3 has 14 residues. Germline V CDR1 and CDR2: LNHDA, SQIVND (reference sequence). The DNA for the CDR3 is TGTGCCAGTATGGTCGGAGGGGGCAAAAACATTCAGTACTTC. It encodes CASMVGGGKNIQYF.

This clonotype occurred a few times. The chain joins TRBV5-1 to TRBJ2-3, with D perhaps matching TRBD1 (6 bases). This CDR3 spans 14 amino acids. The germline V and J ends were trimmed by 4 bases and 2 bases, with 11 bases remaining between them. CDR1 and CDR2 (germline): SGHRS, YFSETQ. CDR3 amino acids: CASSIRQATDTQYF. The DNA for the CDR3 is TGCGCCAGCAGCATTCGACAGGCCACAGATACGCAGTATTTT.

This clonotype was seen a handful of times. The chain carries TRBV7-9 and TRBJ2-5; D gene unclear. Trimming stripped 0 bases from V and 4 bases from J, with 12 bases between. Per germline, CDR1 SEHNR and CDR2 FQNEAQ (reference sequence). The CDR3 length is 15 residues. CDR3 sequence reads: CASSLAGKTGETQYF. As DNA, the CDR3 is TGTGCCAGCAGCTTAGCAGGGAAGACGGGAGAGACCCAGTACTTC. The complete variable domain, with remaining parts taken from reference TRBV7-9 and TRBJ2-5, reads DTGVSQNPRHKITKRGQNVTFRCDPISEHNRLYWYRQTLGQGPEFLTYFQNEAQLEKSRLLSDRFSAERPKGSFSTLEIQRTEQGDSAMYLCASSLAGKTGETQYFGPGTRLLVL.

The sample holds one count of this clonotype. J is TRBJ1-2 and V is TRBV28; the D is unclear. Germline CDR1 is MDHEN and CDR2 is SYDVKM. CDR3 length equals 11 residues. V lost 3 bases and J lost 8, with 7 bases in between. CDR3 nucleotides: TGTGCCAGCAGTTTCCGGGAGGGCTACACCTTC. This encodes CASSFREGYTF.

The sample holds many counts of this clonotype. The chain combines TRBV18 with TRBJ1-2, with D maybe TRBD1 (5 bases). The germline V gene encodes CDR1 KGHSH and CDR2 LQKENI. CDR3 size: 13 residues. V dropped 2 bases and J dropped 8 bases, with 12 bases sitting between them. The CDR3 sequence is CASSPSRDHGYTF. CDR3 DNA sequence: TGTGCCAGCTCACCATCTAGGGACCACGGCTACACCTTC.

The V and J genes are TRBV28 and TRBJ1-5; perhaps TRBD1 as D (5 bases). This CDR3 spans 16 amino acids. Looked up from germline, CDR1 is MDHEN and CDR2 is SYDVKM. The germline V and J ends were trimmed by 1 base and 6 bases, with 16 bases remaining between them. The CDR3 region is CASSLLRQMVSQPQHF. The CDR3 region has the DNA TGTGCCAGCAGTTTATTACGACAGATGGTATCTCAGCCCCAGCATTTT. The full variable domain, with the rest looked up from reference TRBV28 and TRBJ1-5, is DVKVTQSSRYLVKRTGEKVFLECVQDMDHENMFWYRQDPGLGLRLIYFSYDVKMKEKGDIPEGYSVSREKKERFSLILESASTNQTSMYLCASSLLRQMVSQPQHFGDGTRLSIL.

The V and J genes are TRBV20-1 and TRBJ2-1, with D uncertain. The CDR3 has 15 residues. V lost 0 bases and J 6 bases, leaving 15 bases between the germline ends. Germline values: CDR1 DFQATT, CDR2 SNEGSKA (reference sequence). CDR3 region: CSARDPASISNEQFF. CDR3 nucleotide sequence: TGCAGTGCTAGAGATCCAGCCTCCATTAGCAATGAGCAGTTCTTC.

This chain joins TRBV7-2 and TRBJ2-3, with 8 bases identical to TRBD2. The CDR3 extends over 16 amino acids. The germline V gene encodes CDR1 SGHTA and CDR2 FQGNSA. The V and J ends lost 5 bases and 4 bases, in that order; junction bases with no gene match: 11. Written as DNA, the CDR3 is TGTGCCAGCAGCCCAGCGGGAGAGCCCCCCCCAGATACGCAGTATTTT. Its translation is CASSPAGEPPPDTQYF. The full variable domain, with the rest looked up from reference TRBV7-2 and TRBJ2-3, is GAGVSQSPSNKVTEKGKDVELRCDPISGHTALYWYRQSLGQGLEFLIYFQGNSAPDKSGLPSDRFSAERTGGSVSTLTIQRTQQEDSAVYLCASSPAGEPPPDTQYFGPGTRLTVL.

This clonotype occurred a few times. The V and J genes are TRBV12-3 or TRBV12-4 and TRBJ2-5, with 9 nucleotides matching TRBD2. CDR3 length equals 14 residues. J lost 4 bases, V lost 6 bases, and 6 bases had no gene match. The CDR3 sequence is CASRPAGGGETQYF. CDR3 coding DNA: TGTGCCAGCAGGCCAGCGGGAGGAGGAGAGACCCAGTACTTC.

This clonotype was found many times. The gene calls are TRBV6-2 or TRBV6-3 and TRBJ2-7; D possibly corresponds to TRBD2 (5 bases). The V and J ends lost 4 bases and 6 bases respectively, with 19 bases between them. This CDR3 is 15 amino acids long. Germline loops: CDR1 MNHEY, CDR2 SVGEGT. CDR3 sequence: CASSSVATIAGEQYF. The CDR3 bases are TGTGCCAGCAGTTCCGTAGCGACCATCGCCGGCGAGCAGTACTTC.

CDR3 nucleotides: TGTGCCAGCAGCTTAGCTGGCAGGGGGAATGAAAAACTGTTTTTT. It translates to CASSLAGRGNEKLFF. The rearrangement joins TRBV7-6 to TRBJ1-4; 7 bases line up with TRBD1. The CDR3 covers 15 residues. Germline values: CDR1 SGHVS, CDR2 FNYEAQ. With 0 bases clipped from V and 5 bases from J, the junction kept 3 bases outside the gene matches. Based on the CDR3 plus reference TRBV7-6 and TRBJ1-4, the full variable domain is GAGVSQSPRYKVTKRGQDVALRCDPISGHVSLYWYRQALGQGPEFLTYFNYEAQQDKSGLPNDRFSAERPEGSISTLTIQRTEQRDSAMYRCASSLAGRGNEKLFFGSGTQLSVL.

This chain links TRBV7-2 with TRBJ1-2; 11 bases fit TRBD1. This CDR3 has 15 residues. Per germline, CDR1 SGHTA and CDR2 FQGNSA. V shed 5 bases and J 6 bases; nucleotides not matched to a gene: 8. CDR3 amino acids: CASSLPGQGVHGYTF. CDR3 in DNA: TGTGCCAGCAGCCTACCGGGACAGGGGGTCCATGGCTACACCTTC.

The rearrangement links TRBV6-2 or TRBV6-3 to TRBJ2-2; 7 bases are shared with TRBD2. The V segment lost 7 bases and the J segment 0 bases; nucleotides outside the gene matches: 2. The CDR3 totals 14 residues. Germline-derived CDR1 and CDR2 are MNHEY and SVGEGT. CDR3 bases: TGTGCCAGCAAGCGGGAAACGAACACCGGGGAGCTGTTTTTT. This gives the protein CASKRETNTGELFF.

This clonotype appeared a few times. CDR3 DNA sequence: TGTGCCAGCAGTCCCCGCGGTGGGCTGGGAGGAAACACCATATATTTT. Its translation: CASSPRGGLGGNTIYF. The rearrangement uses TRBV12-3 or TRBV12-4 and TRBJ1-3; no reliable D call. Trimming stripped 5 bases from V and 4 bases from J, with 18 bases between. This CDR3 is 16 amino acids long.